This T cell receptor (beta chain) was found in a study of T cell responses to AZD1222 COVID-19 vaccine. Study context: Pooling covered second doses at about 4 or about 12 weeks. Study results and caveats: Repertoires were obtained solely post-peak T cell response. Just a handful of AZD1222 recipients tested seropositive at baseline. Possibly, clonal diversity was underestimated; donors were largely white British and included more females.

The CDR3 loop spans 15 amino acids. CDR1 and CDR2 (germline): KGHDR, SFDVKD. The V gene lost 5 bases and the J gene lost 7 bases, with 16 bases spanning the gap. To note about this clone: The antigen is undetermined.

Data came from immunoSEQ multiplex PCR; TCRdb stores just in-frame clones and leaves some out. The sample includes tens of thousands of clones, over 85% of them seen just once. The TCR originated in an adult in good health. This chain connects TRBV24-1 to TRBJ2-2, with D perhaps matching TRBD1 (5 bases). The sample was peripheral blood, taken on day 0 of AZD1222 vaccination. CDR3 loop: CATSALDSEHGELFF. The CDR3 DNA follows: TGTGCCACCAGTGCTTTAGACAGTGAACACGGGGAGCTGTTTTTT.